This T cell receptor beta chain was observed in a study of radiation and T cells in renal cell carcinoma (dated by TCRdb to 2020 to 2021). Concerning the study at large: Samples came from a clinical trial, in which primary renal cell carcinomas received 15 Gy stereotactic body radiation therapy followed by nephrectomy 4 weeks later. TCR beta sequencing covered 50 to 55 samples in total, comprising around 26 tumors and about 27 peripheral blood samples. In the 40 to 60 samples combined, fewer than 5 million unique CDR3 nucleotide sequences were found, encoding 2 million to 3 million unique CDR3 amino acid sequences. Overall results and qualifications from the work: No pretreatment tumor biopsies were available, so the baseline intratumoral presence of clonotypes could not be determined. Tracking of blood repertoire dynamics stopped at approximately 4 weeks after treatment, with no follow-up past that point. Effects of radiation dose or scheduling on the TCR repertoire could not be addressed with the single-armed trial design. Top tumor clonotypes rose in blood from baseline to 2 weeks post-radiation, then contracted by 4 weeks, suggesting transient expansion of tumor-resident clones.

As regards this clone: No antigen is known for it. No per-base quality is available; no much larger clone lies one base away.

Spanning cysteine to phenylalanine, the CDR3 consists of 17 amino acids. Only CDR3 DNA remains: 51 bases, in frame from the first base. The sample's time point, from its label and the paper: baseline pretreatment blood. The treatment or condition label on this specimen signifies: 15 Gy SBRT to primary tumor, nephrectomy 4 weeks later. To track tumor-enriched clonotypes, serial peripheral blood was sampled from radiation-treated patients at baseline and at 2 weeks and 4 weeks after SBRT. Renal cell carcinoma with clear cell pathology was present in all patients. The QIAamp DNA Blood Mini Kit (Qiagen) was used to prepare genomic DNA for TCR sequencing. Only samples passing all quality control checks were included in the analyses. The immunoSEQ kit was used, according to the manufacturer's recommendations, to generate TCR beta libraries from genomic DNA. For library preparation, a first multiplex PCR was performed with proprietary primers, followed by a second PCR in which unique barcodes were added, and bead cleanups were performed after each round. Each sample batch included a kit-provided positive control reaction and a negative control reaction. The final libraries underwent checking on an Agilent 4200 TapeStation D1000 ScreenTape, volumetric pooling, and quantification by qPCR. An Illumina NextSeq500 fitted with a MidOutput 150-cycle cartridge performed the sequencing, running 156 Read1 cycles and 15 Index1 cycles with the kit's custom primers. The pooled library was loaded at 0.9 to 1 pM with a 20% PhiX control spike-in. The paper's data handling went like this. Vendor-processed data were analyzed in R, and a clonotype was defined as all T cells sharing the same CDR3 nucleotide sequence. For clone abundance analyses, frequencies were normalized to the 10,000 most abundant clones in each sample. Public T cell clones, which averaged fewer than five per sample, were excluded before analysis. A difference in abundance of at least 32-fold between compartments was used to define tumor-enriched and baseline blood-enriched clonotypes. A beta-binomial differential abundance model was used to identify clonotypes that were expanded or contracted between blood time points. Similarity between tumor and blood repertoires was quantified using the Baroni-Urbani and Buser coefficient, and groups were compared with two-tailed Wilcoxon tests in R. As stored in TCRdb, this immuneACCESS dataset retains in-frame rearrangements with V and J assigned. A fraction of the clones does not appear; measured against another copy, unresolved V genes explain less than half of the discrepancy, and the remainder lacks a known reason. From that table come the V and J calls and clone size; the DNA was used to work out D and trimming. In all, the sample holds over 120,000 clones, and roughly 90% of those were seen once. The ten largest clones add up to around 12% of the sample.

Sequencing was performed on blood, taken from a patient whose treatment included radiotherapy and nephrectomy. The rearranged chain carries TRBV21-1 and TRBJ1-1. TRBV21-1 is recorded as a pseudogene. The clonotype originates from a woman aged 45-60 years with renal cell carcinoma. The sequence in DNA is TGTGCCAGCAGCATTCTGGACTACAGGGCGATGAACACTGAAGCTTTCTTT. The translation is CASSILDYRAMNTEAFF.